The T cell receptor (beta chain) under discussion was sequenced for a study of T cells in Graves' hyperthyroidism and ophthalmopathy (dated by TCRdb to between 2018 and 2020). With regard to the full study: Peripheral blood was collected at initial diagnosis, before any treatment. Following sampling, methimazole starting at 30 mg daily was given to hyperthyroidism patients, and high-dose intravenous methylprednisolone was given to ophthalmopathy patients. The roughly 91 discovery patients were randomly split 7:3 into training and test sets. In about 6 Graves' hyperthyroidism patients, the study also compared T-cell repertoires from thyroid tissue with T-cell repertoires from blood. A discovery cohort of about a hundred patients, 43 with Graves' ophthalmopathy and about 60 with stable Graves' hyperthyroidism, was used to find distinguishing TCR V-J signatures. The paper describes TCR Vbeta CDR3 sequencing of around 140 peripheral blood samples, made up of 43 ophthalmopathy patients, 70 to 75 hyperthyroidism patients and about 17 progressor patients. Whether ophthalmopathy could be predicted prospectively was tested in an independent validation cohort made up of 18 to 20 hyperthyroidism patients plus 17 patients who later progressed to ophthalmopathy. Overall results and qualifications from the work: Sample size was not statistically predetermined, and blinding of investigators to group allocation was not performed. Most expanded thyroid clonotypes (frequency above 0.001) were also detected in blood, suggesting blood repertoires may reflect thyroid immune responses. In validation, progression to ophthalmopathy was predicted by the model with almost 71% sensitivity and nearly 75% specificity, a median of about 6 months before onset. Ophthalmopathy was separated from stable hyperthyroidism by a 13 V-J signature model, with 85% to 90% sensitivity and about 81% specificity obtained in cross-validation and 80%/75% obtained in testing.

On this clonotype: It has no known antigen specificity. The CDR3 ends on some other residue instead of the conserved phenylalanine or tryptophan, so this is likely a read error.

In the ophthalmopathy patients, disease was moderately to severely active, with a Clinical Activity Score of 3 or more, a NOSPECS grade of 4 or more, and a duration of less than 3 months. The study excluded patients with uncontrolled infections, other autoimmune diseases, pregnancy or lactation. Diagnoses were established on the basis of clinical symptoms, serum thyroxine and TRAb, thyroid ultrasound, and orbital computed tomography. PBMCs were separated from 10 ml of fresh peripheral blood using Ficoll-Paque density gradient centrifugation. Trizol reagent was used to extract total RNA, and RNA quality was then checked on an Agilent 2100 Bioanalyzer. After removal of 2 bases from V and 7 bases from J, the junction retains 7 bases not matched to a gene. From its first to its last residue, the CDR3 has 15 amino acids. Only the CDR3 portion is preserved as DNA: 45 bases, with reading frame beginning at the first base.

Amplification of TCR beta CDR3 regions was carried out from RNA transcripts. The first round of RT-PCR for the TCR CDR3 was performed with the HTBI primer set and the Qiagen OneStep RT-PCR kit. Libraries were constructed in a second round of multiplex PCR, after which size selection and purification were carried out. Paired-end sequencing of the libraries was performed with 100 bp reads on an Illumina HiSeq2000. The authors processed their data as follows. Raw data were processed with SOAPnuke, discarding reads with adapters, uncalled bases, mean Phred below 15, or no exact constant-primer or identifier match. COPE v1.2.5 was used to merge the high-quality paired reads, and each unique nucleotide sequence was defined as a clonotype. MiTCR v1.1 was used to align clonotypes to the IMGT TRBV, TRBD and TRBJ reference segments. Only V-J combinations with frequency above 0.0001, covering about 99% of repertoires, were analysed. A TCS score was defined as the ratio of F50 (clonal expansion) to E x V (chaos), with BLOSUM62-based TCRdist applied between CDR3 peptides within each V-J. Welch's t-statistics and random forest reduced around 520 V-J features to 13, which were used in a naive Bayes classifier (R e1071). TCRdb reworked the public reads: Q25 trimming with fastp, MiXCR clone assembly, productive beta chains retained. Merged by CDR3 protein, the rows form single entries marked with the most common genes and DNA. For this entry, the V and J calls and clone size follow TCRdb and not the study's own pipeline. This sample comprises roughly 400,000 distinct CDR3 sequences, 11% to 15% of them detected only once. 25% to 30% of the sample is held by the ten biggest clonotypes.

Recombination connected TRBV12-3 or TRBV12-4 to TRBJ2-2, with TRBD2 matching 7 junction bases. The source of this sequence is a man aged 50 or older with Graves' ophthalmopathy. The sequenced material came from blood. CDR3 reads: CASSLRAGRVGELFS. The nucleotides are TGTGCCAGCAGTTTACGAGCGGGAAGGGTCGGGGAGCTGTTTTCT.